This section outlines one T cell receptor beta chain sequence together with its context. Antigen specificity is unknown. This entry comes from a study of cytomegalovirus exposure and HLA in healthy donors. Whole-study findings and limits: For most subjects, TCR beta sequences were reported to predict HLA-A and HLA-B alleles with accuracy. Later genetic work tied a missense DCLRE1C variant to beta-chain V and J trimming. A later analysis showed TCR association rates differing by HLA locus, peaking at DRB1 and lowest at HLA-C. Among the sequence variants, a highly shared cluster was likely an artifact of sequencing.

The germline CDR1 and CDR2 sequences are KGHSH and LQKENI. This CDR3 spans 15 amino acids. V lost 3 bases and J lost 1, with 12 bases in between. 60 Vbeta and 13 Jbeta primers were used in PCR. Clones were read by immunoSEQ multiplex PCR, and TCRdb kept only the in-frame ones, dropping some. This table holds about 160,000 clones, 80% found once. This chain joins TRBV18 and TRBJ2-5; no definite D call. This receptor was taken from a woman aged 45-65 years in good health and CMV-seronegative. Sequencing input: PBMCs. CDR3 in DNA: TGTGCCAGCTCACCGGTAATACTCCGCCAAGAGACCCAGTACTTC. Encoded protein: CASSPVILRQETQYF.